The present T cell receptor (beta chain) was sequenced within a study of T cell changes during pregnancy in multiple sclerosis. Here immunoSEQ multiplex PCR was the method, and the copy in TCRdb shows in-frame clones only, minus some. The sample has over 25,000 clones; 89% are singletons. CDR3 length: 16 residues. The V and J ends lost 3 bases and 3 bases, in that order; junction bases with no gene match: 10. The germline V gene encodes CDR1 SEHNR and CDR2 FQNEAQ (reference sequence). This clonotype originated in a female donor with multiple sclerosis, enrolled in a pregnancy study. V is TRBV7-9 and J is TRBJ2-7; 8 bases line up with TRBD1. Specimen: CD8+ T cells from peripheral blood mononuclear cells, collected in the second trimester of pregnancy. This CDR3 reads CASSLVTGQGLYEQYF. The CDR3 bases are TGTGCCAGCAGCTTGGTAACCGGACAGGGTCTCTACGAGCAGTACTTC.